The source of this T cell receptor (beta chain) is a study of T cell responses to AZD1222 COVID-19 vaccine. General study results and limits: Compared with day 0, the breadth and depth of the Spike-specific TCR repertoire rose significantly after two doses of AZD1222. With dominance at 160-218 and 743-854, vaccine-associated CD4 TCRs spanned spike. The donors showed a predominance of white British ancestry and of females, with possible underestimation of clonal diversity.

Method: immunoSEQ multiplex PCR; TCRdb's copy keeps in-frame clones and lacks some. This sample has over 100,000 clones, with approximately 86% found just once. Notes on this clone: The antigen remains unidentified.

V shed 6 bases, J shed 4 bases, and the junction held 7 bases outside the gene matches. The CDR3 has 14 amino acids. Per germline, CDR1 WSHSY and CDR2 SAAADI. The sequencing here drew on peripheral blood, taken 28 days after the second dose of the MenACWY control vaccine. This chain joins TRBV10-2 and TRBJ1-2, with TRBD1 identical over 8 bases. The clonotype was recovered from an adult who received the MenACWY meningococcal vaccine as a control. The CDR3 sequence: CASRETGASYGYTF. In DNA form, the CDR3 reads TGCGCCAGCAGAGAGACAGGGGCCTCCTATGGCTACACCTTC.